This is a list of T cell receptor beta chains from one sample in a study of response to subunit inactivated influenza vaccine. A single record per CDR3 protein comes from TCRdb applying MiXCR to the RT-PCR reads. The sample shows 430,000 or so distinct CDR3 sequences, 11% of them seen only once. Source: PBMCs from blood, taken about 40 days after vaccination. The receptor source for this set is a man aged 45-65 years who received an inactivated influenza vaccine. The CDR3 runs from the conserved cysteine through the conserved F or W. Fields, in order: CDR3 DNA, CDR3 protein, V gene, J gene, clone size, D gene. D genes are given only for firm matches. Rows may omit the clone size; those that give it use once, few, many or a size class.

DNA: TGTGCCAGCAGTAGCAAACGCGGACAGGGGACGAATTCACCCCTCCACTTT
CDR3: CASSSKRGQGTNSPLHF
V: TRBV12-3/TRBV12-4
J: TRBJ1-6
size: -
D: TRBD1

DNA: TGTGCCAGCAGCCCCGCGACAGGGGACACTGAAGCTTTCTTT
CDR3: CASSPATGDTEAFF
V: TRBV3-1
J: TRBJ1-1
size: -
D: TRBD1

DNA: TGCAGTGCTCGGAGACTAGCGGGGTACAATGAGCAGTTCTTC
CDR3: CSARRLAGYNEQFF
V: TRBV20-1
J: TRBJ2-1
size: -
D: TRBD2

DNA: TGTGCCATCAGTGTCGGATCAAGGGACGAGCAGTACTTC
CDR3: CAISVGSRDEQYF
V: TRBV10-3
J: TRBJ2-7
size: many
D: -

DNA: TGTGCCTCCAAGGGCGGCCTCACAGATACGCAGTATTTT
CDR3: CASKGGLTDTQYF
V: TRBV12-3/TRBV12-4
J: TRBJ2-3
size: many
D: -

DNA: TGCGCCAGCAGCTTTTGGGACTACCTGGAGACCCAGTACTTC
CDR3: CASSFWDYLETQYF
V: TRBV5-1
J: TRBJ2-5
size: few
D: TRBD2

DNA: TGTGCCAGCAGTGAAAGAGGGGACAGCGCCCTAGCCAAAAACATTCAGTACTTC
CDR3: CASSERGDSALAKNIQYF
V: TRBV6-1
J: TRBJ2-4
size: few
D: TRBD1

DNA: TGTGCCAGCAGTCCCGGGACCCGGAACACCATATATTTT
CDR3: CASSPGTRNTIYF
V: TRBV12-3/TRBV12-4
J: TRBJ1-3
size: -
D: -

DNA: TGTGCCAGCTCACCTCAAACCGGGACAGCGAACACTGAAGCTTTCTTT
CDR3: CASSPQTGTANTEAFF
V: TRBV18
J: TRBJ1-1
size: -
D: TRBD1

DNA: TGTGCCAGCAGCTTAACTAGCGGTTCGAACACCGGGGAGCTGTTTTTT
CDR3: CASSLTSGSNTGELFF
V: TRBV7-2
J: TRBJ2-2
size: -
D: TRBD2

DNA: TGTGCCAGCGTGATAGCGGGGGGGCTCCCGCAGTATTTT
CDR3: CASVIAGGLPQYF
V: TRBV12-3/TRBV12-4
J: TRBJ2-3
size: few
D: TRBD2

DNA: TGCAGTGCTAGCTTCGGGACAGGGGCCTACGAGCAGTACTTC
CDR3: CSASFGTGAYEQYF
V: TRBV20-1
J: TRBJ2-7
size: -
D: TRBD1

DNA: TGTGCCAGCACCCACGGTGGCCTGATTCAAGGACCGAACACTGAAGCTTTCTTT
CDR3: CASTHGGLIQGPNTEAFF
V: TRBV6-1
J: TRBJ1-1
size: many
D: -

DNA: TGTGCCAGCAGTTACTCGTACAGGATCCTCTCTGGGGCCAACGTCCTGACTTTC
CDR3: CASSYSYRILSGANVLTF
V: TRBV6-2/TRBV6-3
J: TRBJ2-6
size: few
D: -

DNA: TGTGCCAGCACTTACTCAGGGCTAAGGGACCATCCCAATGAGCAGTTCTTC
CDR3: CASTYSGLRDHPNEQFF
V: TRBV6-2/TRBV6-3
J: TRBJ2-1
size: few
D: -

DNA: TGCGCCAGCAGCTCACTGGGGACAGCCTACGAGCAGTACTTC
CDR3: CASSSLGTAYEQYF
V: TRBV5-1
J: TRBJ2-7
size: many
D: TRBD1

DNA: TGTGCCAGCAGCTTGGCCCCGGGAGCGGCAGATACGCAGTATTTT
CDR3: CASSLAPGAADTQYF
V: TRBV5-6
J: TRBJ2-3
size: -
D: -

DNA: TGTGCCAGCACCGAACTAGCACTCAAAGGCAATGAGCAGTTCTTC
CDR3: CASTELALKGNEQFF
V: TRBV12-3/TRBV12-4
J: TRBJ2-1
size: -
D: -

DNA: TGCGCCAGCAGCTCCAGGACTAGCGGGGGAGAGACCCAGTACTTC
CDR3: CASSSRTSGGETQYF
V: TRBV5-1
J: TRBJ2-5
size: few
D: TRBD2

DNA: TGTGCCAGCAGCTGGGGGGAGTTCTACGAGCAGTACTTC
CDR3: CASSWGEFYEQYF
V: TRBV14
J: TRBJ2-7
size: once
D: -

DNA: TGTGCCAGCAGCTTAGTCCCGGGACTAGCGGGTTGGGACACAGATACGCAGTATTTT
CDR3: CASSLVPGLAGWDTDTQYF
V: TRBV11-2
J: TRBJ2-3
size: few
D: TRBD2

DNA: TGTGCCAGCTCACCAATTGCCAGAGGCGGGGAGCTGTTTTTT
CDR3: CASSPIARGGELFF
V: TRBV18
J: TRBJ2-2
size: few
D: -

DNA: TGCAGTGCTAGTCGGACGACAGGGTTCGAGCAGTACTTC
CDR3: CSASRTTGFEQYF
V: TRBV20-1
J: TRBJ2-7
size: -
D: TRBD1

DNA: TGCAGTGCTAGAGGTGGAACTAGCGGGGGCTACGAGCAGTACTTC
CDR3: CSARGGTSGGYEQYF
V: TRBV20-1
J: TRBJ2-7
size: -
D: TRBD2

DNA: TGCAGTGCCCACAGGGGGGGGGCGCCGATTGAAAAACTGTTTTTT
CDR3: CSAHRGGAPIEKLFF
V: TRBV20-1
J: TRBJ1-4
size: few
D: TRBD1

DNA: TGCAGTGCTAGAAAGGGGGCGAGGAATCAGCCCCAGCATTTT
CDR3: CSARKGARNQPQHF
V: TRBV20-1
J: TRBJ1-5
size: -
D: TRBD1